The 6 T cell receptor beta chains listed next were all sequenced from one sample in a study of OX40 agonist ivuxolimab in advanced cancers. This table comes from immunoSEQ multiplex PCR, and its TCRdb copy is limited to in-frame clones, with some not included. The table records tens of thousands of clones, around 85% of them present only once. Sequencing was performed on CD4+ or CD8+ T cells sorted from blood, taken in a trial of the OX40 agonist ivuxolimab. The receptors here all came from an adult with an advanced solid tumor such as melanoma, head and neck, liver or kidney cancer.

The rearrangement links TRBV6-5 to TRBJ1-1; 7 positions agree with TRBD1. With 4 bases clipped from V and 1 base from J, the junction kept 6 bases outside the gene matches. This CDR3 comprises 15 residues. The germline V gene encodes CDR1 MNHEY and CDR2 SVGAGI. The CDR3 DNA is TGTGCCAGCAGTTCCCAGGGACAGCCGAACACTGAAGCTTTCTTT. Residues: CASSSQGQPNTEAFF.

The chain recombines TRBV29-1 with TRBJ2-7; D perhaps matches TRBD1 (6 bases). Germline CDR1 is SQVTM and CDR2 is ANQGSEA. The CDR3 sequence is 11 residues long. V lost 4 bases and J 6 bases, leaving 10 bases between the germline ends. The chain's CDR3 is CSVVQGSEQYF. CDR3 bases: TGCAGCGTTGTACAGGGTTCCGAGCAGTACTTC.

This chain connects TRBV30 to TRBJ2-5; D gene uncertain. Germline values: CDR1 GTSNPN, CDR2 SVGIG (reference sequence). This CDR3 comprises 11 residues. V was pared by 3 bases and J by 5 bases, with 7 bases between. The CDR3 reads CAWREGETQYF. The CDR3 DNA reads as TGTGCCTGGAGAGAAGGGGAGACCCAGTACTTC.

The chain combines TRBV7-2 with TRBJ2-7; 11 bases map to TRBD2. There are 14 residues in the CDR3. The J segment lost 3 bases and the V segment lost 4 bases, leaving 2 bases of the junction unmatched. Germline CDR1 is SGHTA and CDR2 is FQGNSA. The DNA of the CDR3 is TGTGCCAGCAGCTGGGGACTAGCGGACTACGAGCAGTACTTC. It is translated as CASSWGLADYEQYF. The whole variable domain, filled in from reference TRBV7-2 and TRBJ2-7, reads GAGVSQSPSNKVTEKGKDVELRCDPISGHTALYWYRQSLGQGLEFLIYFQGNSAPDKSGLPSDRFSAERTGGSVSTLTIQRTQQEDSAVYLCASSWGLADYEQYFGPGTRLTVT.

CDR3 bases: TGCAGCGTTGAAGATCGGGCCTGCTCCTACGAGCAGTACTTC. This sequence encodes CSVEDRACSYEQYF. This chain joins TRBV29-1 and TRBJ2-7; no clear D. Looked up from germline, CDR1 is SQVTM and CDR2 is ANQGSEA. The CDR3 is 14 amino acids. Trimming removed 0 bases from V and 0 bases from J, with 9 bases in between.

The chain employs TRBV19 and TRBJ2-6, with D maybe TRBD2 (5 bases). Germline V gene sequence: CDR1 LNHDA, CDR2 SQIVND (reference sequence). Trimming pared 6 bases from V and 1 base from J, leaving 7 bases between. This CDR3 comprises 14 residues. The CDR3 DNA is TGTGCCAGTAGAACTAGGTCTGGGGCCAACGTCCTGACTTTC. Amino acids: CASRTRSGANVLTF.